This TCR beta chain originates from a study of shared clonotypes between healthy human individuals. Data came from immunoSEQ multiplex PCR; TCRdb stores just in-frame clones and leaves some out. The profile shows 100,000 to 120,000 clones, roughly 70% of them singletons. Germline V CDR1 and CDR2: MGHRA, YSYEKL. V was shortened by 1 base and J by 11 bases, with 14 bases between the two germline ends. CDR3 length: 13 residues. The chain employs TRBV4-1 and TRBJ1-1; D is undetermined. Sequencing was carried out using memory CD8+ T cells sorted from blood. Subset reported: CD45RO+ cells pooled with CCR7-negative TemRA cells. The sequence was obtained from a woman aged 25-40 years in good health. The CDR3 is CASSQVWSLGAFF. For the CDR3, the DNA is TGCGCCAGCAGCCAAGTTTGGTCTTTGGGGGCTTTCTTT.